This TCR beta chain was found in a study of patients and donors after allogeneic stem cell transplantation. This clonotype was observed a few times. MiXCR, applied by TCRdb to the RT-PCR reads, yields one record per CDR3 protein. This repertoire shows approximately 17,000 distinct CDR3 sequences, under 35% found once; its top ten account for 35% to 40%. This CDR3 region has 15 residues. Germline V gene lookup returns CDR1 MDHEN and CDR2 SYDVKM. Trimming removed 3 bases at V and 0 bases at J, with 9 bases between. The sequencing input was blood, either unsorted or a sorted T cell fraction (not recorded which). The genes are TRBV28 and TRBJ1-5; no clear D. This clonotype originated in a human donor who was either an allogeneic HSCT recipient or a stem cell or donor lymphocyte infusion donor (not recorded which). It is not recorded whose cells these are; they may come from a transplant donor. CDR3 sequence: CASSFLGLSNQPQHF. CDR3 in DNA: TGTGCCAGCAGTTTTCTAGGGCTTAGCAATCAGCCCCAGCATTTT.